This T cell receptor beta chain was found in a study of cytomegalovirus exposure and HLA in healthy donors. Study-level findings and limits: In a later analysis, an Asian-associated ancestry cluster reportedly showed fewer N-insertions than the approximately 660-donor mean. The study dropped some indistinguishable V segments, TRBV6-2 and TRBV6-3 among them. Investigators reported under 200 TCR beta chains as tied to cytomegalovirus. With further analysis later on, most CMV-associated TCR beta chains appeared HLA-restricted.

This CDR3 contains 17 residues. In germline, CDR1 is SGHAT, CDR2 FQNNGV. V shed 0 bases and J shed 6 bases, with 21 bases lying between them. To note about this clone: The target antigen is unknown.

The PCR contained 60 Vbeta and 13 Jbeta primers. Measured with immunoSEQ multiplex PCR; TCRdb has only the in-frame clones, and not every one. The repertoire includes approximately 130,000 clones, under 90% of them detected once, and less than 2.5% sits in the top ten. The chain has TRBV11-2 and TRBJ2-7; tentatively, D is TRBD2 (5 bases). Sequencing was carried out using PBMCs. This sequence originates from a middle-aged woman in good health and CMV-seronegative. CDR3: CASSLDVGGMGAIEQYF. The DNA of the CDR3 is TGTGCCAGCAGCTTAGATGTTGGTGGGATGGGAGCGATCGAGCAGTACTTC.